What follows is one T cell receptor (beta chain) and its context. Its specificity is unknown. Patients aged 2 to 39 years had fewer naive T cells. CDR3 length: 13 amino acids. Trimming removed 0 bases from V and 2 bases from J, with 4 bases in between. Germline CDR1 is SGHNT and CDR2 is YYREEE (reference sequence). This specimen comes from a study of regulatory T cells. Study findings and constraints: In patients, unique TRB V-J pairs were restricted and V/J usage skewed, especially in Tregs. Hydrophobic residues at CDR3 positions 6 and 7 were enriched in conventional CD4+ T cells of CD3G-deficient patients.

Primers: 52 TRBV forward and 13 TRBJ reverse. Sequencing was performed with immunoSEQ multiplex PCR; in TCRdb, only in-frame clones are kept and a portion is missing. This table has around 29,000 clones, 85% to 95% appearing once. Sequencing used conventional CD4+ T cells sorted from blood. This TCR came from a person aged 18 to 35 with CD3G deficiency. The V and J genes are TRBV5-4 and TRBJ2-3; D is uncertain. The CDR3: CASSLGATDTQYF. For the CDR3, the DNA is TGTGCCAGCAGCTTGGGGGCCACAGATACGCAGTATTTT.